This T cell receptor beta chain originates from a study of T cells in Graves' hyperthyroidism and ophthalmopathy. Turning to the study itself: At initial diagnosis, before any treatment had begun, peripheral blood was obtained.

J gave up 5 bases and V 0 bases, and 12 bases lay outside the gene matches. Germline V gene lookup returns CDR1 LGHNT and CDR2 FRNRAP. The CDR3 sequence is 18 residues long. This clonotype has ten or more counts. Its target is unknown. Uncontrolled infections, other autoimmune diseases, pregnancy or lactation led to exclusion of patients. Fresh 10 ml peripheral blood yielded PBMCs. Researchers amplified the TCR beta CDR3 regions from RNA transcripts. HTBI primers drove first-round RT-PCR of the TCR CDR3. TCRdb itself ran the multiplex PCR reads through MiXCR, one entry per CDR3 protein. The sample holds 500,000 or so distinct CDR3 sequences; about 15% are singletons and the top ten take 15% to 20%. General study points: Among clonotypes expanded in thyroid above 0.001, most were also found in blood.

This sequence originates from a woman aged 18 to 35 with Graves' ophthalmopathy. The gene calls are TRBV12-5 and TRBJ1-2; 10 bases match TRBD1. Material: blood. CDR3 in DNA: TGTGCTAGTGGTTTGGTAACGGGACAGGGGCCGGATCCATATGGCTACACCTTC. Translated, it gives CASGLVTGQGPDPYGYTF.